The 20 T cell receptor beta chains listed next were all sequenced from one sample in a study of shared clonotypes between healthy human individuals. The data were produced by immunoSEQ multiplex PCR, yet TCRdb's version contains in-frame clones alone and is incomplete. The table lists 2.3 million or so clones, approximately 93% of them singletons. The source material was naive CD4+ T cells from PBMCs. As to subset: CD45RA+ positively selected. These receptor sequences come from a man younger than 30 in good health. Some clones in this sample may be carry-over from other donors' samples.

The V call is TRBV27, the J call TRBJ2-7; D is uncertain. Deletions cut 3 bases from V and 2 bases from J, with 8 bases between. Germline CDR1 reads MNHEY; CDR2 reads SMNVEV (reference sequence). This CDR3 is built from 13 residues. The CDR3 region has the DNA TGTGCCAGCAGTTTTGACATCGCCTACGAGCAGTACTTC. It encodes CASSFDIAYEQYF.

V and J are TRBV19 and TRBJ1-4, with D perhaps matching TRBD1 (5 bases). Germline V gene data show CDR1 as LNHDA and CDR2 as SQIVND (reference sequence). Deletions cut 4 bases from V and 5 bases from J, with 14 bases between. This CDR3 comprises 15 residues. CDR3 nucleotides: TGTGCCAGTAGTAACGACGCAGGGCGAAATGAAAAACTGTTTTTT. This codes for CASSNDAGRNEKLFF.

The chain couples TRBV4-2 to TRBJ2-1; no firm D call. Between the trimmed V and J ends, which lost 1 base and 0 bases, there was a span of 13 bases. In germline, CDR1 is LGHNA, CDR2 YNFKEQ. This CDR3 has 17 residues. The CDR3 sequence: CASSQGPAVHSYNEQFF. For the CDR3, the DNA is TGTGCCAGCAGCCAAGGTCCGGCAGTCCACTCCTACAATGAGCAGTTCTTC.

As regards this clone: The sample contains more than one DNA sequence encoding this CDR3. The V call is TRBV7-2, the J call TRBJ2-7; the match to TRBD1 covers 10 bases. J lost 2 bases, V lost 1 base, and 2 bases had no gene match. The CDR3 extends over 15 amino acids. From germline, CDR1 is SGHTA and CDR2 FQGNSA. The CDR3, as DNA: TGTGCCAGCAGCTTAGTGGGACAGGGGACCTACGAGCAGTACTTC. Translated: CASSLVGQGTYEQYF.

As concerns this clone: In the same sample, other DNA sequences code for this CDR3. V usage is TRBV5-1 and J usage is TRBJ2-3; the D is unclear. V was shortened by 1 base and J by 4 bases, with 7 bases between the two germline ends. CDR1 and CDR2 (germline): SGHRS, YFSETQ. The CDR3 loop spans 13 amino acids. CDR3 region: CASSLTAPDTQYF. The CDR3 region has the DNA TGCGCCAGCAGCTTGACAGCTCCAGATACGCAGTATTTT.

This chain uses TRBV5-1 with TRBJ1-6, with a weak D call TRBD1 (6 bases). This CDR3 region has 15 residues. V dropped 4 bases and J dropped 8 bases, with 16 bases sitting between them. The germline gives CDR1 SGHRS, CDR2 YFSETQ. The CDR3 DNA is TGCGCCAGCAGCAGGGACACCGGGGAGTATTCACCCCTCCACTTT. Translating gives CASSRDTGEYSPLHF.

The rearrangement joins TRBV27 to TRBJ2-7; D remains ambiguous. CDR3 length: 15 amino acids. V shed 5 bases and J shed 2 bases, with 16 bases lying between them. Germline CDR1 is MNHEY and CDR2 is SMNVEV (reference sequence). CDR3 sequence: CASSASRPGPYEQYF. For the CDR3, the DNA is TGTGCCAGCAGTGCGTCGAGGCCTGGGCCCTACGAGCAGTACTTC.

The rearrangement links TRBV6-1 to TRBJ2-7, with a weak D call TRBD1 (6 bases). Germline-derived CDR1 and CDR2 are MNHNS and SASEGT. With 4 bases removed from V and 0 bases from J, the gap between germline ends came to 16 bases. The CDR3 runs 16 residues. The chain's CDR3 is CASSGTDSLSSYEQYF. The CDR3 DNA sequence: TGTGCCAGCAGTGGGACAGACTCTTTAAGCTCCTACGAGCAGTACTTC.

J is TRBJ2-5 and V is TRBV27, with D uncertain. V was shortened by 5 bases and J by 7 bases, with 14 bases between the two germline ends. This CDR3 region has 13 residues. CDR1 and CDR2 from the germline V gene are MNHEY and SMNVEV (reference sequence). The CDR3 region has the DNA TGTGCCAGCAGTCCGGCCTCCATTGGGACCCAGTACTTC. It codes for CASSPASIGTQYF.

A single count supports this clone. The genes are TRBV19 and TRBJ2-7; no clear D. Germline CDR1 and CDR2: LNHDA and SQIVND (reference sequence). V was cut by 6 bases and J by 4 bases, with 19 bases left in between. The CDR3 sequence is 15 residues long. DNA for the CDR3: TGTGCCAGTAGCCGCTCGAGTACTCCAGGTTACGAGCAGTACTTC. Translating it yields CASSRSSTPGYEQYF.

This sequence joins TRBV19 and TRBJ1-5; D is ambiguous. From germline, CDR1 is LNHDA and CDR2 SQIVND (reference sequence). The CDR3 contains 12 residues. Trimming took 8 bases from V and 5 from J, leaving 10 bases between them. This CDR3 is CASASLDQPQHF. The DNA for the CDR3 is TGTGCCAGTGCCTCTCTTGATCAGCCCCAGCATTTT.

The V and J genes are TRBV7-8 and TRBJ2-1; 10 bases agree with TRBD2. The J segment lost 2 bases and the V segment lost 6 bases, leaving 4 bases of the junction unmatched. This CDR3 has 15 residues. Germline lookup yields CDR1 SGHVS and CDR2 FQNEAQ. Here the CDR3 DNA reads TGTGCCAGCAGAGCCGGGACTAGCGCCTACAATGAGCAGTTCTTC. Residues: CASRAGTSAYNEQFF.

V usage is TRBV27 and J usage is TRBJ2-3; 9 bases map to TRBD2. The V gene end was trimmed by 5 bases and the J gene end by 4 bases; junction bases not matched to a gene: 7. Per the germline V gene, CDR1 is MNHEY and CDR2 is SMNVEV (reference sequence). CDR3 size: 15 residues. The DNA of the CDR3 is TGTGCCAGCAGTCGACTAGCGGACGGGGCAGATACGCAGTATTTT. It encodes CASSRLADGADTQYF.

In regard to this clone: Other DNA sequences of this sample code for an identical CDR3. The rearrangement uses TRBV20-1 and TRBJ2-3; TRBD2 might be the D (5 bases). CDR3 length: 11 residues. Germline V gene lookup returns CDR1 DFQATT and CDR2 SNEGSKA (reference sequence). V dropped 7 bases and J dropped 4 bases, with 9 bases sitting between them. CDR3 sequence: CSGGGADTQYF. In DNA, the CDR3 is TGCAGTGGCGGAGGCGCAGATACGCAGTATTTT.

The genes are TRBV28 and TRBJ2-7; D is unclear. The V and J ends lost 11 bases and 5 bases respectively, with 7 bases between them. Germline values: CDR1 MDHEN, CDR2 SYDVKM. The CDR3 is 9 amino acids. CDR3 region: CAGDNEQYF. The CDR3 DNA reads TGTGCCGGGGATAACGAGCAGTACTTC.

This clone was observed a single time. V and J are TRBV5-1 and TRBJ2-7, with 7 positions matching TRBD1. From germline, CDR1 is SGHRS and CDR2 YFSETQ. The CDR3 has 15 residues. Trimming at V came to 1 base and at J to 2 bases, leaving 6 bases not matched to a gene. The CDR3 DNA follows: TGCGCCAGCAGCTTGTCGGGACAGAGGGCCTACGAGCAGTACTTC. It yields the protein CASSLSGQRAYEQYF.

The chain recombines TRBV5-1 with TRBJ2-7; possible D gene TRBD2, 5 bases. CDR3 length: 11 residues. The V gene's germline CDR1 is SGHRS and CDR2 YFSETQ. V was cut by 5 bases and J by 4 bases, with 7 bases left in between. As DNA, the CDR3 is TGCGCCAGCAGGGCGGGTTACGAGCAGTACTTC. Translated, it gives CASRAGYEQYF.

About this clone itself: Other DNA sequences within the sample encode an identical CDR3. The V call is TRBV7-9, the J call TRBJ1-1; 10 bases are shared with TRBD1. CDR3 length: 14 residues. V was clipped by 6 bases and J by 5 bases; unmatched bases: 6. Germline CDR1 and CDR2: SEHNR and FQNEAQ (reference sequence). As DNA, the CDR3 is TGTGCCAGCAGTCGACAGGGGGCAGGGACTGAAGCTTTCTTT. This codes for CASSRQGAGTEAFF.

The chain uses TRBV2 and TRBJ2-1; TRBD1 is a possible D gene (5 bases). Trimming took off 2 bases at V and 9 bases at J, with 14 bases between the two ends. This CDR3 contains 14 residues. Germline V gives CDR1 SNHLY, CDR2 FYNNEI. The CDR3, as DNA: TGTGCCAGCAGTGAATTACCAGGGCAAGGTGAGCAGTTCTTC. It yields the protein CASSELPGQGEQFF. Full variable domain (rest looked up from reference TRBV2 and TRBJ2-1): EPEVTQTPSHQVTQMGQEVILRCVPISNHLYFYWYRQILGQKVEFLVSFYNNEISEKSEIFDDQFSVERPDGSNFTLKIRSTKLEDSAMYFCASSELPGQGEQFFGPGTRLTVL.

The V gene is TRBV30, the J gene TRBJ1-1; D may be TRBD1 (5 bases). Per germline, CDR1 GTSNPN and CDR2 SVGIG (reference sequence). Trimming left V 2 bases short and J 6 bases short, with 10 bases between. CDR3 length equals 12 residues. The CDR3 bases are TGTGCCTGGAGTCTCAGGACACCTGAAGCTTTCTTT. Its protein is CAWSLRTPEAFF.